This T cell receptor beta chain was sequenced during a study of CD4+ T cells in melanoma. Sequencing was performed with immunoSEQ multiplex PCR; in TCRdb, only in-frame clones are kept and a portion is missing. Seen here are just over 14,000 clones, approximately 57% observed once, and the top ten hold roughly 16%. The CDR3 totals 15 residues. With 0 bases clipped from V and 11 bases from J, the junction kept 7 bases outside the gene matches. The germline CDR1 and CDR2 sequences are SGDLS and YYNGEE. The chain links TRBV9 to TRBJ2-4; TRBD2 matches 11 bases. The TCR comes from a human donor with melanoma. Sequencing used cells from a culture (not recorded whether cultured in vitro). The CDR3 coding sequence is TGTGCCAGCAGCGTAGATCTACTAGCGGGGGCGGTTCAGTACTTC. It encodes CASSVDLLAGAVQYF.